One T cell receptor beta chain is described in this entry. No antigen is known for it. Sequencing used immunoSEQ multiplex PCR; TCRdb keeps in-frame clones, though not all of them. The sample consists of about 350,000 clones, about 88% of them appearing once. These data originate in a study of Ad26.COV2.S vaccination and SARS-CoV-2 variants. The wider study: By the intramuscular route, Ad26.COV2.S was given once, or twice 56 days apart. Findings and limits, study-wide: Total T cell responses may have been underestimated by the TCR breadth and depth analyses. Breadth of non-spike TCRs did not differ between vaccinees and placebo recipients.

The CDR3 is made up of 13 amino acids. Germline V lookup: CDR1 SGHRS, CDR2 YFSETQ. The V end lost 2 bases, the J end lost 2 bases, and 6 bases lay between the germline ends. This sample's treatment: about 20 received Ad26.COV2.S at low or high dose, single or two shots; 5 received placebo; per-sample allocation not given. Sampling occurred on day 63 after the first vaccine or placebo injection. Material: peripheral blood, obtained in a trial of Ad26.COV2.S vaccine versus placebo. The clonotype comes from a person aged 18 to 65 who received the Ad26.COV2.S COVID-19 vaccine or a placebo. The chain recombines TRBV5-1 with TRBJ2-3; D is undetermined. The DNA of the CDR3 is TGCGCCAGCAGCTTAGAGCCCACAGATACGCAGTATTTT. Translated: CASSLEPTDTQYF. The whole variable domain, filled in from reference TRBV5-1 and TRBJ2-3, reads KAGVTQTPRYLIKTRGQQVTLSCSPISGHRSVSWYQQTPGQGLQFLFEYFSETQRNKGNFPGRFSGRQFSNSRSEMNVSTLELGDSALYLCASSLEPTDTQYFGPGTRLTVL.